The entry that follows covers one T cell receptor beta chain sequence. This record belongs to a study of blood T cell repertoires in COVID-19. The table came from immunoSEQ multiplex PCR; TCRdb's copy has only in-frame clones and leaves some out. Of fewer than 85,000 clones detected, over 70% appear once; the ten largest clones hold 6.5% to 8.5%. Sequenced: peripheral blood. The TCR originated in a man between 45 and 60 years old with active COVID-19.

For the CDR3, the DNA is TGTGCCAGCAGCGTCGGGGGGTTGTACGAGCAGTACTTC. It codes for CASSVGGLYEQYF. V gene TRBV9 combines with J gene TRBJ2-7; the match to TRBD2 covers 7 bases. The CDR3 is made up of 13 amino acids. The germline CDR1 and CDR2 sequences are SGDLS and YYNGEE. V lost 2 bases, J lost 4 bases, and 3 bases stayed unmatched.